One sample yielded the 14 T cell receptor beta chains listed below, sequenced in a study of blood T cell repertoires in COVID-19 (dated by TCRdb to between 2020 and 2021). Libraries were prepared through the immunoSEQ multiplex PCR assay. The clones in this table, taken by TCRdb from immuneACCESS, are in-frame only. Not every clone is retained; where verified, under half of the shortfall comes from an unresolved V gene, and the cause of the rest is unknown. The sample table holds 150,000 to 200,000 clones, of which about 81% were seen once. The ten largest account for less than 20% of the sample. Sequences were obtained from peripheral blood. The receptors were gathered from a woman of 80 years or more with acute or convalescent COVID-19.

V and J are TRBV10-2 and TRBJ1-4, with D maybe TRBD1 (5 bases). With 5 bases removed from V and 1 base from J, the gap between germline ends came to 17 bases. The CDR3 sequence is 17 residues long. Germline V CDR1 and CDR2: WSHSY, SAAADI. The CDR3 coding sequence is TGCGCCAGCAGTTTCGGGGGTATGTGGGGAACTAATGAAAAACTGTTTTTT. The encoded protein is CASSFGGMWGTNEKLFF.

V usage is TRBV18 and J usage is TRBJ1-2; 7 bases match TRBD1. Trimming cost V 8 bases and J 4 bases; bases outside gene matches: 13. Germline V gene lookup returns CDR1 KGHSH and CDR2 LQKENI. This CDR3 is 15 amino acids long. The CDR3 loop reads CASLPTRGLGYGYTF. The DNA for the CDR3 is TGTGCCAGCCTCCCAACTAGGGGGCTTGGCTATGGCTACACCTTC.

This clone has just one count. V and J are TRBV19 and TRBJ1-4; TRBD1 might be the D (6 bases). Per germline, CDR1 LNHDA and CDR2 SQIVND (reference sequence). The CDR3 loop spans 13 amino acids. V shed 7 bases and J shed 7 bases, with 13 bases lying between them. CDR3 bases: TGTGCCAGTAATCGACAGGCGGGTGAAAAACTGTTTTTT. Amino acids: CASNRQAGEKLFF.

V gene TRBV19 combines with J gene TRBJ2-2; 10 bases match TRBD2. V trimming: 10 bases; J trimming: 3 bases; junction bases outside the gene matches: 5. The CDR3 has 14 amino acids. The germline CDR1 and CDR2 sequences are LNHDA and SQIVND (reference sequence). The CDR3 DNA reads TGTGCCACCTTAGCGGGAGGTTACACCGGGGAGCTGTTTTTT. Its translation is CATLAGGYTGELFF. Together with reference TRBV19 and TRBJ2-2, the CDR3 gives the full variable domain: DGGITQSPKYLFRKEGQNVTLSCEQNLNHDAMYWYRQDPGQGLRLIYYSQIVNDFQKGDIAEGYSVSREKKESFPLTVTSAQKNPTAFYLCATLAGGYTGELFFGEGSRLTVL.

This clone was observed a handful of times. The gene calls are TRBV3-1 (or the pseudogene TRBV3-2) and TRBJ2-4; D ambiguous. V shed 8 bases and J shed 0 bases, with 11 bases lying between them. The CDR3 is 14 residues long. Germline CDR1 reads LGHDT; CDR2 reads YNNKEL (reference sequence). This CDR3 reads CASQPKLAKNIQYF. The CDR3 nucleotides are TGTGCCAGCCAACCTAAACTAGCCAAAAACATTCAGTACTTC.

The V and J genes are TRBV5-4 and TRBJ1-2; TRBD1 matches at 9 bases. In germline, CDR1 is SGHNT, CDR2 YYREEE (reference sequence). Losses at the gene ends were 2 bases for V and 5 bases for J; bases not matched to a gene: 4. The CDR3 is 14 amino acids. CDR3 coding DNA: TGTGCCAGCAGCTTACAGGGGGCACGTTATGGCTACACCTTC. Residues: CASSLQGARYGYTF.

The DNA for the CDR3 is TGCGCCAGCAGCCAGAGGAGGGGCGCTCTCTACGAGCAGTACTTC. It is translated as CASSQRRGALYEQYF. The chain combines TRBV4-3 with TRBJ2-7; TRBD2 is a possible D gene (6 bases). Germline V gives CDR1 LGHNA, CDR2 YSLEER. V lost 3 bases to trimming and J lost 3 bases, with 15 bases between them. The CDR3 has 15 amino acids.

The chain recombines TRBV4-1 with TRBJ2-7; 11 nucleotides align to TRBD2. CDR3 length: 15 residues. The V gene's germline CDR1 is MGHRA and CDR2 YSYEKL. Germline trimming cut 4 bases from V and 2 bases from J; bases unmatched to any gene: 4. CDR3 DNA sequence: TGCGCCAGCAGCCCAGGGACTAGCGGAACCTACGAGCAGTACTTC. Translated, it gives CASSPGTSGTYEQYF.

The chain combines TRBV20-1 with TRBJ1-1; TRBD1 aligns across 9 bases. Germline values: CDR1 DFQATT, CDR2 SNEGSKA (reference sequence). Unmatched junction bases numbered 3, after V lost 7 bases and J lost 6 bases. There are 11 residues in the CDR3. In nucleotides, the CDR3 is TGCAGTGGACGACAGGGGGCTGAAGCTTTCTTT. Amino acids: CSGRQGAEAFF.

The CDR3 sequence: CASSYPGNVVNTEAFF. The CDR3 DNA is TGTGCCAGCAGTTACCCCGGGAATGTGGTGAACACTGAAGCTTTCTTT. The rearrangement joins TRBV6-6 to TRBJ1-1; no reliable D call. The CDR3 covers 16 residues. The germline CDR1 and CDR2 sequences are MNHNY and SVGAGI (reference sequence). V lost 2 bases to trimming and J lost 0 bases, with 13 bases between them.

V is TRBV18 and J is TRBJ2-2, with 7 bases fitting TRBD1. The V and J ends lost 3 bases and 6 bases, in that order; junction bases with no gene match: 4. Germline V gene sequence: CDR1 KGHSH, CDR2 LQKENI. The CDR3 is made up of 14 amino acids. The CDR3 DNA follows: TGTGCCAGCTCACCTGCAGGGGGATCCGGGGAGCTGTTTTTT. Translated: CASSPAGGSGELFF.

This clone was detected only a few times. This chain connects TRBV6-6 to TRBJ2-7, with D possibly being TRBD1 or TRBD2 (6 bases each). The CDR3 is 18 amino acids. Trimming pared 8 bases from V and 2 bases from J, leaving 28 bases between. Germline V gives CDR1 MNHNY, CDR2 SVGAGI (reference sequence). The CDR3 bases are TGTGCCAGCCGTCAGGGGATTAGCGGCTCGGATAGGACCTACGAGCAGTACTTC. Protein product: CASRQGISGSDRTYEQYF.

The CDR3, as DNA: TGTGCCAGCAGAGAAGGGACAGCGCCAAAAGAGGGGTGTGGCTACACCTTC. It translates to CASREGTAPKEGCGYTF. The rearrangement links TRBV5-4 to TRBJ1-2; 7 bases line up with TRBD1. Germline CDR1 SGHNT, CDR2 YYREEE (reference sequence). This CDR3 has 17 amino acids. With V trimmed by 5 bases and J by 7 bases, 20 bases remained unmatched.

The chain carries TRBV11-2 and TRBJ2-7, with 8 bases aligning to TRBD1. J lost 2 bases, V lost 2 bases, and 5 bases had no gene match. Germline V CDR1 and CDR2: SGHAT, FQNNGV. The CDR3 covers 15 residues. The CDR3 loop is CASSLSGRGPYEQYF. The CDR3 coding sequence is TGTGCCAGCAGCTTATCCGGCAGGGGGCCCTACGAGCAGTACTTC. Looking up the rest from reference TRBV11-2 and TRBJ2-7 gives the full variable domain: EAGVAQSPRYKIIEKRQSVAFWCNPISGHATLYWYQQILGQGPKLLIQFQNNGVVDDSQLPKDRFSAERLKGVDSTLKIQPAKLEDSAVYLCASSLSGRGPYEQYFGPGTRLTVT.